One and the same sample provided the 10 T cell receptor beta chains below, sequenced in a study of OX40 agonist ivuxolimab in advanced cancers. Clones were sequenced by immunoSEQ multiplex PCR, and TCRdb holds only the in-frame ones, with some missing. The repertoire holds 70,000 to 80,000 clones, with approximately 90% as singletons. Sequencing used CD4+ or CD8+ T cells sorted from blood, obtained in a trial of the OX40 agonist ivuxolimab. The receptor source for this set is an adult with an advanced solid tumor such as melanoma, head and neck, liver or kidney cancer.

V is TRBV6-5 and J is TRBJ1-2; TRBD1 aligns across 10 bases. With 7 bases clipped from V and 6 bases from J, the junction kept 8 bases outside the gene matches. CDR3 length: 14 residues. Germline values: CDR1 MNHEY, CDR2 SVGAGI. The CDR3, as DNA: TGTGCCAGCAACGCGTGGACAGGGGGGCATGGCTACACCTTC. Its translation is CASNAWTGGHGYTF.

This chain uses TRBV9 with TRBJ2-7; 12 nucleotides align to TRBD2. V dropped 3 bases and J dropped 13; count of bases not matched to a gene: 11. Germline V CDR1 and CDR2: SGDLS, YYNGEE. This CDR3 has 14 residues. CDR3 bases: TGTGCCAGCAGCGCTGGACTAGCGGGGAACATCATTTACTTC. Protein product: CASSAGLAGNIIYF.

V and J are TRBV10-3 and TRBJ1-1, with D possibly matching TRBD1 (5 bases). Trimming stripped 7 bases from V and 0 bases from J, with 15 bases between. Germline loops: CDR1 ENHRY, CDR2 SYGVKD. This CDR3 has 15 amino acids. In DNA form, the CDR3 reads TGTGCCATCACCTCGAAGCAGGGAGTGAACACTGAAGCTTTCTTT. Translating it yields CAITSKQGVNTEAFF.

The CDR3 reads CASSLAQGLAGDTQYF. Written as DNA, the CDR3 is TGCGCCAGCAGCTTGGCCCAGGGACTAGCGGGAGATACGCAGTATTTT. The rearrangement joins TRBV5-1 to TRBJ2-3; 12 bases map to TRBD2. Germline assignment: CDR1 SGHRS and CDR2 YFSETQ. With V trimmed by 0 bases and J by 5 bases, 4 bases remained unmatched. The CDR3 covers 16 residues.

The count of this clone is one. The V and J genes are TRBV2 and TRBJ1-3, with D uncertain. V lost 5 bases and J 6 bases, leaving 8 bases between the germline ends. The CDR3 length is 12 residues. Germline loops: CDR1 SNHLY, CDR2 FYNNEI. The CDR3, as DNA: TGTGCCAGCAGTTCAGATTTAAACACCATATATTTT. It specifies CASSSDLNTIYF.

The rearrangement uses TRBV6-4 and TRBJ2-1; 12 bases are shared with TRBD2. The V gene's germline CDR1 is MRHNA and CDR2 SNTAGT. This CDR3 comprises 16 residues. Trimming cost V 3 bases and J 7 bases; bases outside gene matches: 7. The CDR3 DNA sequence: TGTGCCAGCAGTGAAAAACTAGCGGGAGGAGGGAATGAGCAGTTCTTC. It encodes CASSEKLAGGGNEQFF.

J is TRBJ2-1 and V is TRBV9, with unresolved D. V lost 5 bases to trimming and J lost 6 bases, with 21 bases between them. Germline V gene sequence: CDR1 SGDLS, CDR2 YYNGEE. The CDR3 runs 16 residues. CDR3 sequence (DNA): TGTGCCAGCAGGGGCAGCGAGCTAGTCACCGGCAATGAGCAGTTCTTC. Translated: CASRGSELVTGNEQFF.

This chain links TRBV5-1 with TRBJ2-1, with 7 bases identical to TRBD2. CDR3 size: 16 residues. The junction had 6 bases not matched to a gene; V was cut back by 2 bases and J by 1 base. The germline V gene encodes CDR1 SGHRS and CDR2 YFSETQ. The CDR3 sequence is CASSFGREVSYNEQFF. The CDR3 DNA reads TGCGCCAGCAGCTTCGGCCGGGAGGTATCCTACAATGAGCAGTTCTTC. Drawing the rest from reference TRBV5-1 and TRBJ2-1, the complete variable domain is KAGVTQTPRYLIKTRGQQVTLSCSPISGHRSVSWYQQTPGQGLQFLFEYFSETQRNKGNFPGRFSGRQFSNSRSEMNVSTLELGDSALYLCASSFGREVSYNEQFFGPGTRLTVL.

The V gene is TRBV27, the J gene TRBJ2-5; D may correspond to TRBD1 or TRBD2 (5 bases each). The ends were cut back, 5 bases at V and 5 bases at J, with 9 bases in the middle. This CDR3 region has 12 residues. The germline gives CDR1 MNHEY, CDR2 SMNVEV (reference sequence). CDR3 nucleotides: TGTGCCAGCAGTCAGGGACGCGAGACCCAGTACTTC. Translating gives CASSQGRETQYF.

This clone was detected a few times. The chain couples TRBV6-5 to TRBJ1-4; weak D call: TRBD1 (5 bases). The CDR3 sequence is 13 residues long. V gave up 4 bases and J gave up 7 bases, with 10 bases separating them. Germline values: CDR1 MNHEY, CDR2 SVGAGI. CDR3 sequence: CASSLVGGEKLFF. CDR3 bases: TGTGCCAGCAGTTTGGTTGGGGGTGAAAAACTGTTTTTT.